Listed here are 20 T cell receptor beta chains from one sample, sequenced in a study of identical twins. TCRdb re-analysed the 5' RACE reads in MiXCR, keeping a single row per CDR3 protein. The sample lists some 440,000 distinct CDR3 sequences, 20% to 25% occurring once. These data were likewise used in another study, on T cells expressing NK-cell markers.

Sequencing used CD4+ T cells sorted from blood. The receptors were gathered from a woman under 30 in good health.

This clonotype was counted between two and nine times. The chain joins TRBV16 to TRBJ1-1; D may be TRBD1 (5 bases). This CDR3 has 12 residues. Germline V gene data show CDR1 as KGHSY and CDR2 as FQNENV. Deletions cut 3 bases from V and 10 bases from J, with 12 bases between. As DNA, the CDR3 is TGTGCCAGCAGCCAGTCTGGGGCTGTAGCTTTCTTT. Encoded protein: CASSQSGAVAFF.

V is TRBV2 and J is TRBJ2-7, with TRBD1 matching 8 bases. Germline-derived CDR1 and CDR2 are SNHLY and FYNNEI. The CDR3 totals 16 residues. V dropped 8 bases and J dropped 5; count of bases not matched to a gene: 17. In nucleotides, the CDR3 is TGTGCCAGCGCAAGACAGGCAGGGGGCGTTTTCCACGAGCAGTACTTC. Encoded protein: CASARQAGGVFHEQYF.

Only a few counts were recorded for this clonotype. The CDR3 DNA follows: TGCAGTGCTAGTGACAGCACAGATACGCAGTATTTT. This gives the protein CSASDSTDTQYF. The genes are TRBV20-1 and TRBJ2-3; D not resolved. The CDR3 covers 12 residues. CDR1 and CDR2 (germline): DFQATT, SNEGSKA (reference sequence). V gave up 3 bases and J gave up 0 bases, with 4 bases separating them.

V usage is TRBV11-2 and J usage is TRBJ1-2; TRBD1 might be the D (6 bases). The CDR3 is 12 residues long. Trimming removed 5 bases from V and 7 bases from J, with 11 bases in between. The germline V gene encodes CDR1 SGHAT and CDR2 FQNNGV. CDR3 in amino acids: CASSATGSGYTF. The CDR3 nucleotides read TGTGCCAGCAGCGCCACAGGGTCTGGCTACACCTTC. Full variable domain (remainder filled in from reference TRBV11-2 and TRBJ1-2): EAGVAQSPRYKIIEKRQSVAFWCNPISGHATLYWYQQILGQGPKLLIQFQNNGVVDDSQLPKDRFSAERLKGVDSTLKIQPAKLEDSAVYLCASSATGSGYTFGSGTRLTVV.

This clonotype was counted at least ten times. V usage is TRBV7-8 and J usage is TRBJ1-6; D unclear. The CDR3 contains 12 residues. The germline CDR1 and CDR2 sequences are SGHVS and FQNEAQ. Between the trimmed V and J ends, which lost 3 bases and 10 bases, there was a span of 7 bases. The CDR3 loop is CASSFRGSPLHF. Here the CDR3 DNA reads TGTGCCAGCAGCTTTAGAGGATCACCCCTCCACTTT.

The rearrangement uses TRBV20-1 and TRBJ2-2; the D call may be TRBD1 or TRBD2 (5 bases each). This CDR3 is 14 amino acids long. Trimming took 4 bases from V and 2 from J, leaving 11 bases between them. Germline CDR1 DFQATT, CDR2 SNEGSKA (reference sequence). Written as DNA, the CDR3 is TGCAGTGCTAAGGTCGGGGCTAACACCGGGGAGCTGTTTTTT. This encodes CSAKVGANTGELFF.

This sequence joins TRBV12-3 or TRBV12-4 and TRBJ2-2; D ambiguous. The CDR3 is made up of 17 amino acids. Trimming took off 1 base at V and 4 bases at J, with 16 bases between the two ends. DNA of the CDR3: TGTGCCAGCAGTTTAGGTAACCTGGCGAAGTTCACCGGGGAGCTGTTTTTT. It is translated as CASSLGNLAKFTGELFF.

The sample holds a few counts of this clonotype. The chain recombines TRBV7-3 with TRBJ1-1; D gene ambiguous. Per germline, CDR1 SGHTA and CDR2 FQGTGA. V lost 5 bases and J lost 5, with 12 bases in between. This CDR3 contains 13 residues. Written as DNA, the CDR3 is TGTGCCAGCAGCACCTCCTCAGGAACTGAAGCTTTCTTT. Amino acids: CASSTSSGTEAFF.

This clonotype was picked up a small number of times. The chain couples TRBV12-3 or TRBV12-4 to TRBJ1-4; D ambiguous. The CDR3 sequence is 12 residues long. Trimming removed 4 bases at V and 8 bases at J, with 8 bases between. The CDR3 reads CASSSSREKLFF. CDR3 nucleotide sequence: TGTGCCAGCAGTTCCTCCAGGGAAAAACTGTTTTTT.

V usage is TRBV12-3 or TRBV12-4 and J usage is TRBJ1-6; a possible D gene is TRBD1 (6 bases). The CDR3 sequence is 14 residues long. V gave up 6 bases and J gave up 10 bases, with 16 bases separating them. This CDR3 reads CASRFGGLRSPLHF. Here the CDR3 DNA reads TGTGCCAGCAGATTTGGGGGGCTCAGGTCACCCCTCCACTTT.

This clonotype was picked up a small number of times. The CDR3 DNA follows: TGTGCCGTCCGGGGGCTTAATTCACCCCTCCACTTT. Its translation: CAVRGLNSPLHF. The chain recombines TRBV12-3 or TRBV12-4 with TRBJ1-6, with D perhaps TRBD1 (6 bases). The CDR3 spans 12 residues. With 11 bases removed from V and 6 bases from J, the gap between germline ends came to 11 bases.

CDR3 sequence: CSAREGNEQFF. CDR3 bases: TGCAGTGCTAGAGAGGGAAATGAGCAGTTCTTC. This chain joins TRBV20-1 and TRBJ2-1; D is unresolved. V gave up 0 bases and J gave up 7 bases, with 4 bases separating them. Germline lookup yields CDR1 DFQATT and CDR2 SNEGSKA (reference sequence). This CDR3 is built from 11 residues.

The chain employs TRBV2 and TRBJ2-7; D might be TRBD1 or TRBD2, each matching 5 bases. V was trimmed by 9 bases and J by 2 bases, leaving 11 bases between them. There are 12 residues in the CDR3. In germline, CDR1 is SNHLY, CDR2 FYNNEI. This CDR3 is CARGTATYEQYF. Written as DNA, the CDR3 is TGTGCCAGGGGGACCGCGACCTACGAGCAGTACTTC.

The chain joins TRBV6-1 to TRBJ2-1, with unresolved D. Looked up from germline, CDR1 is MNHNS and CDR2 is SASEGT. The V end lost 6 bases, the J end lost 2 bases, and 11 bases lay between the germline ends. The CDR3 is 14 amino acids. CDR3 protein: CASSAQVTYNEQFF. DNA for the CDR3: TGTGCCAGCAGCGCCCAAGTCACCTACAATGAGCAGTTCTTC.

V usage is TRBV30 and J usage is TRBJ2-2; D remains unclear. With 4 bases removed from V and 8 bases from J, the gap between germline ends came to 8 bases. CDR3 length equals 11 residues. Germline assignment: CDR1 GTSNPN and CDR2 SVGIG (reference sequence). CDR3 region: CAWTIQGELFF. CDR3 nucleotide sequence: TGTGCCTGGACCATACAGGGGGAGCTGTTTTTT.

The V gene is TRBV12-3 or TRBV12-4, the J gene TRBJ1-2, with 7 bases identical to TRBD1. Trimming removed 1 base from V and 6 bases from J; junction bases left unmatched: 8. This CDR3 is 15 amino acids long. The CDR3 reads CASSLGGGTADGYTF. For the CDR3, the DNA is TGTGCCAGCAGTTTAGGTGGGGGGACAGCCGATGGCTACACCTTC.

V and J are TRBV27 and TRBJ2-1; 7 nucleotides align to TRBD1. After removal of 8 bases from V and 3 bases from J, the junction contained 7 bases not matched to a gene. CDR1 is MNHEY, CDR2 SMNVEV, per germline (reference sequence). The CDR3 runs to 14 residues. The chain's CDR3 is CASLLRTGYNEQFF. CDR3 nucleotide sequence: TGTGCCAGCCTTCTTCGGACAGGCTACAATGAGCAGTTCTTC.

V is TRBV10-1 and J is TRBJ2-2; 7 nucleotides match TRBD1. CDR3 size: 14 residues. V lost 5 bases and J lost 6; bases outside the gene matches: 6. Germline V gives CDR1 WNHNN, CDR2 SYGVQD (reference sequence). The CDR3 here is CASSPNRGAGELFF. As DNA, the CDR3 is TGCGCCAGCAGTCCTAACAGGGGAGCCGGGGAGCTGTTTTTT.

This clonotype turned up a few times. This chain joins TRBV11-2 and TRBJ2-1; D ambiguous. The CDR3 sequence is 15 residues long. V lost 0 bases to trimming and J lost 9 bases, with 15 bases between them. Germline V gene data show CDR1 as SGHAT and CDR2 as FQNNGV. The CDR3 region is CASSLDQESWAEQFF. The CDR3 nucleotides read TGTGCCAGCAGCTTAGATCAGGAAAGTTGGGCTGAGCAGTTCTTC.

This clonotype has a handful of counts. V is TRBV6-2 or TRBV6-3 and J is TRBJ2-7, with 14 bases aligning to TRBD2. This CDR3 has 18 residues. Germline V gene data show CDR1 as MNHEY and CDR2 as SVGEGT. Trimming cost V 2 bases and J 2 bases; bases outside gene matches: 8. The CDR3 nucleotides read TGTGCCAGCAGTTACGCGGGACTAGCGGGAGCGCGGGCCTACGAGCAGTACTTC. Its translation: CASSYAGLAGARAYEQYF.